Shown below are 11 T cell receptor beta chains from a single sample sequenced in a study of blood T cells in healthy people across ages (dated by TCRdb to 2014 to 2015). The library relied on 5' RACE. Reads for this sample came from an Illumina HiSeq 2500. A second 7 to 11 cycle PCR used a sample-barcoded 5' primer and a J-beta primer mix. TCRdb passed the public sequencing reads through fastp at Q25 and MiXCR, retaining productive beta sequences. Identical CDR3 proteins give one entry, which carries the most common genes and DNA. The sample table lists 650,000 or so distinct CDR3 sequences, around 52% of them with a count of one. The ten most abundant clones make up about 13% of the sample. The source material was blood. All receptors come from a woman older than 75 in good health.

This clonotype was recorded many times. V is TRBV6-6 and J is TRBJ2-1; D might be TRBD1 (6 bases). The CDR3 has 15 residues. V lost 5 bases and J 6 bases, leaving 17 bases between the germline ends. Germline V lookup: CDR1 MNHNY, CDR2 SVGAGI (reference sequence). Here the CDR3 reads CASSRSTGLGNEQFF. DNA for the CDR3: TGTGCCAGCAGTCGCAGTACAGGGTTAGGCAATGAGCAGTTCTTC.

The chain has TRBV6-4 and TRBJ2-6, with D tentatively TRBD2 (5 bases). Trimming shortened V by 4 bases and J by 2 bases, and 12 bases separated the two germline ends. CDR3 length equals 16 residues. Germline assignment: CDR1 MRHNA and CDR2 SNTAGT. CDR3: CASSVEALAGANVLTF. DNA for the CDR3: TGTGCCAGCAGTGTGGAGGCTCTGGCTGGGGCCAACGTCCTGACTTTC.

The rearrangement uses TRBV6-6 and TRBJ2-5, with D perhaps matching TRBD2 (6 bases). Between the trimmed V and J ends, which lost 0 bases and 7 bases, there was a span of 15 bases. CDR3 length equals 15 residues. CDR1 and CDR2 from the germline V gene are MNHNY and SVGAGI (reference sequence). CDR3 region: CASSYSGRGDGTQYF. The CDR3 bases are TGTGCCAGCAGTTACTCGGGGCGGGGTGATGGGACCCAGTACTTC.

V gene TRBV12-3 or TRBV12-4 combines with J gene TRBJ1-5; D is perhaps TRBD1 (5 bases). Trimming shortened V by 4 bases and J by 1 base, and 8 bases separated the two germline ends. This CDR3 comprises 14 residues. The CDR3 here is CASSWGGSNQPQHF. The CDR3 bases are TGTGCCAGCAGTTGGGGGGGGAGCAATCAGCCCCAGCATTTT.

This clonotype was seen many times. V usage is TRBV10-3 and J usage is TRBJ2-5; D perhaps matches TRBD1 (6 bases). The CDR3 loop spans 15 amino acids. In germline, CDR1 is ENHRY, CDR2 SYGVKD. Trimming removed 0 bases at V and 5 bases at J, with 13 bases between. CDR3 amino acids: CAISESGSQGETQYF. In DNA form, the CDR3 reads TGTGCCATCAGTGAGTCGGGCTCCCAGGGGGAGACCCAGTACTTC.

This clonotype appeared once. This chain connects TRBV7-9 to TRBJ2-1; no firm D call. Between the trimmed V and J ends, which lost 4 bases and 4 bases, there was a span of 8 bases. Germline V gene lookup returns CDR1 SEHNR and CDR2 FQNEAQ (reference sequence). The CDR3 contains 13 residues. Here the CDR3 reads CASSSNNYNEQFF. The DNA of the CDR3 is TGTGCCAGCAGCTCTAACAATTACAATGAGCAGTTCTTC.

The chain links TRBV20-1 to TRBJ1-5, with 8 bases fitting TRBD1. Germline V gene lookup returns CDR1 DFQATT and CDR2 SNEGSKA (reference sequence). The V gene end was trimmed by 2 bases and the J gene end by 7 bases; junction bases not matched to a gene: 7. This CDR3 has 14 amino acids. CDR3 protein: CSARLDREGQPQHF. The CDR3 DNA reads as TGCAGTGCTAGATTGGACAGGGAAGGACAGCCCCAGCATTTT.

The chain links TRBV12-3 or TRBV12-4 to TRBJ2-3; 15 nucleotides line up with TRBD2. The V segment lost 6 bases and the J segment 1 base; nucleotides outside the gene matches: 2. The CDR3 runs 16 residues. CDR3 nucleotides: TGTGCCAGCAGGCGGACTAGCGGGGGGGGCACAGATACGCAGTATTTT. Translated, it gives CASRRTSGGGTDTQYF.

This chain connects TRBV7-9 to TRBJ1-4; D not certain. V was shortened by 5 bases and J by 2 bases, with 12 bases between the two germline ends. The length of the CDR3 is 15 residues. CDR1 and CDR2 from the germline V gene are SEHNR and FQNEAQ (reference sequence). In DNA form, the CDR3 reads TGTGCCAGCAGCCATGCCCCAAAGACTAATGAAAAACTGTTTTTT. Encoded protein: CASSHAPKTNEKLFF. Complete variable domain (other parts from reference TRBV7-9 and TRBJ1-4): DTGVSQNPRHKITKRGQNVTFRCDPISEHNRLYWYRQTLGQGPEFLTYFQNEAQLEKSRLLSDRFSAERPKGSFSTLEIQRTEQGDSAMYLCASSHAPKTNEKLFFGSGTQLSVL.

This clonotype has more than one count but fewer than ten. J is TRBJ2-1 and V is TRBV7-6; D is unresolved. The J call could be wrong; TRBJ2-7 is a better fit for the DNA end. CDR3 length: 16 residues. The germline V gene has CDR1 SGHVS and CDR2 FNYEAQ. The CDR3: CASSFESPSSYNEQYF. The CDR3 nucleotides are TGTGCCAGCAGCTTTGAGAGTCCGAGCTCCTACAATGAGCAGTACTTC.

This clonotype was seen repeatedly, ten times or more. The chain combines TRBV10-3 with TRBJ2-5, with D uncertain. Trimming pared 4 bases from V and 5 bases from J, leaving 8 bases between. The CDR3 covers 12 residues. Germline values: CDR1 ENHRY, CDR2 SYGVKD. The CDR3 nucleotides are TGTGCCATCAGTGCAGAGCGTGAGACCCAGTACTTC. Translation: CAISAERETQYF.